These T cell receptor beta chains were read from a single sample in a study of T cells in Graves' hyperthyroidism and ophthalmopathy. MiXCR, applied by TCRdb to the multiplex PCR reads, yields one record per CDR3 protein. Of under 700,000 distinct CDR3 sequences listed, 46% are singletons. Sequenced material: peripheral blood or thyroid tissue (not recorded which). These receptor sequences come from a woman aged 18-29 years with Graves' hyperthyroidism. The CDR3 runs from the conserved cysteine through the conserved F or W. The D gene is left open where the match is weak. Clone size is stated in some rows and not others, as once, few, many or a class when expanded.

V: TRBV7-9
J: TRBJ2-7
D: TRBD2
size: few
CDR3: CASRLLASSYEQYF
DNA: TGTGCCAGCAGGTTACTAGCGAGCTCCTACGAGCAGTACTTC

V: TRBV2
J: TRBJ2-5
D: NA
size: many
CDR3: CASSSRAPGETQYF
DNA: TGTGCCAGCAGTTCCAGGGCCCCTGGGGAGACCCAGTACTTC

V: TRBV2
J: TRBJ2-5
D: TRBD2
size: many
CDR3: CASSVPPGTIRETQYF
DNA: TGTGCCAGCAGTGTCCCCCCCGGGACTATAAGAGAGACCCAGTACTTC

V: TRBV7-9
J: TRBJ1-2
D: TRBD1
size: many
CDR3: CASSSDRGLDGYTF
DNA: TGTGCCAGCAGCTCGGACAGGGGGCTGGATGGCTACACCTTC

V: TRBV18
J: TRBJ2-7
D: NA
size: NA
CDR3: CASSPARNSYEQYF
DNA: TGTGCCAGCTCACCAGCGCGTAACTCCTACGAGCAGTACTTC

V: TRBV2
J: TRBJ1-1
D: NA
size: few
CDR3: CAREESEAFF
DNA: TGTGCCCGGGAGGAGTCTGAAGCTTTCTTT

V: TRBV10-3
J: TRBJ2-7
D: NA
size: NA
CDR3: CASSGQGSYGQYF
DNA: TGTGCCTCCTCCGGGCAGGGCTCCTACGGGCAGTACTTC

V: TRBV9
J: TRBJ1-6
D: NA
size: few
CDR3: CASSGPGYISPLHF
DNA: TGTGCCAGCAGCGGACCAGGGTATATATCACCCCTCCACTTT

V: TRBV19
J: TRBJ1-5
D: TRBD1
size: NA
CDR3: CASSPRDSFQPQHF
DNA: TGTGCCAGTAGTCCCCGGGACAGTTTTCAGCCCCAGCATTTT

V: TRBV7-9
J: TRBJ2-2
D: NA
size: once
CDR3: CASSLKASANTGELFF
DNA: TGTGCCAGCAGTTTGAAGGCTAGCGCGAACACCGGGGAGCTGTTTTTT

V: TRBV7-9
J: TRBJ1-2
D: TRBD1
size: NA
CDR3: CASSLGDSHYYGYTF
DNA: TGTGCCAGCAGCTTAGGGGACAGCCACTACTATGGCTACACCTTC

V: TRBV15
J: TRBJ2-6
D: NA
size: NA
CDR3: CATSRDGSYGANVLTF
DNA: TGTGCCACCAGCAGAGACGGCAGCTATGGGGCCAACGTCCTGACTTTC

V: TRBV15
J: TRBJ1-5
D: NA
size: many
CDR3: CATLNKDSIQHF
DNA: TGTGCCACTCTCAACAAGGACAGTATCCAGCATTTT

V: TRBV7-9
J: TRBJ2-7
D: NA
size: few
CDR3: CASRVERGTGEQYF
DNA: TGTGCCAGCAGGGTTGAACGGGGTACGGGGGAGCAGTACTTC

V: TRBV2
J: TRBJ2-5
D: TRBD2
size: few
CDR3: CASREGLAGIETQYF
DNA: TGTGCCAGCAGGGAGGGACTAGCGGGAATAGAGACCCAGTACTTC

V: TRBV9
J: TRBJ2-5
D: NA
size: NA
CDR3: CASSGTDKETQYF
DNA: TGTGCCAGCAGCGGGACGGACAAAGAGACCCAGTACTTC

V: TRBV7-9
J: TRBJ1-5
D: NA
size: NA
CDR3: CASSLNTDNQPQHF
DNA: TGTGCCAGCAGCTTAAATACGGACAATCAGCCCCAGCATTTT

V: TRBV7-2
J: TRBJ2-5
D: TRBD2
size: many
CDR3: CASSLELAGETQYF
DNA: TGTGCCAGCAGCTTAGAACTAGCGGGGGAGACCCAGTACTTC

V: TRBV20-1
J: TRBJ2-5
D: NA
size: many
CDR3: CSARYPNF
DNA: TGCAGTGCTAGATACCCAAACTTC

V: TRBV29-1
J: TRBJ1-5
D: TRBD1
size: few
CDR3: CSVRFSGTGYQPQHF
DNA: TGCAGCGTCCGATTTTCCGGGACAGGGTATCAGCCCCAGCATTTT

V: TRBV29-1
J: TRBJ2-3
D: TRBD2
size: NA
CDR3: CSVEDRGEGYWQYF
DNA: TGCAGCGTTGAAGATAGAGGGGAGGGTTATTGGCAGTATTTT

V: TRBV12-3/TRBV12-4
J: TRBJ2-7
D: NA
size: once
CDR3: CASSLITGEGSEQYF
DNA: TGTGCCAGCAGTTTAATCACGGGAGAAGGGTCCGAGCAGTACTTC

V: TRBV7-9
J: TRBJ2-2
D: NA
size: few
CDR3: CASSRGPNTGELFF
DNA: TGTGCCAGCAGCCGAGGGCCGAACACCGGGGAGCTGTTTTTT

V: TRBV7-9
J: TRBJ2-5
D: TRBD1
size: NA
CDR3: CASSSVTGGRGTQYF
DNA: TGTGCCAGCAGCTCCGTAACAGGGGGCAGGGGGACCCAGTACTTC

V: TRBV24-1
J: TRBJ1-2
D: NA
size: NA
CDR3: CASSSSGDYGYTF
DNA: NA

V: TRBV20-1
J: TRBJ2-5
D: NA
size: NA
CDR3: CSASPRGVQETQYF
DNA: TGCAGTGCTAGTCCTCGCGGGGTCCAAGAGACCCAGTACTTC

V: TRBV10-3
J: TRBJ2-7
D: TRBD1
size: many
CDR3: CASEQGVRGEQYF
DNA: TGTGCCAGCGAACAGGGGGTGAGAGGCGAGCAGTACTTC

V: TRBV7-2
J: TRBJ1-2
D: TRBD1
size: NA
CDR3: CASSLNLQGDDGYTF
DNA: TGTGCCAGCAGCTTAAACTTACAGGGGGATGATGGCTACACCTTC

V: TRBV24-1
J: TRBJ1-2
D: NA
size: many
CDR3: CATSDSSGANYGYTF
DNA: TGTGCCACCAGTGATTCTAGCGGAGCTAACTATGGCTACACCTTC

V: TRBV2
J: TRBJ1-6
D: TRBD1
size: NA
CDR3: CASSKTGVLHF
DNA: TGTGCCAGCAGTAAGACAGGGGTCCTCCACTTT

V: TRBV7-6
J: TRBJ2-5
D: TRBD1
size: NA
CDR3: CASSKQDREFAGLQETQYF
DNA: TGTGCCAGCAGTAAACAGGACAGGGAGTTTGCTGGACTCCAAGAGACCCAGTACTTC